This TCR beta chain came from a study of CD8+ T cells in alopecia areata. As for the study in general: In an open-label trial, patients got 5 to 10 mg tofacitinib twice daily.

This clone was seen a handful of times. TCR sequencing used cDNA made by reverse transcription of extracted RNA. The assay was immunoSEQ multiplex PCR, and TCRdb's table has in-frame clones only and misses some. The sample includes 150,000 to 200,000 clones, 67% of them seen just once. The V and J ends lost 4 bases and 1 base, in that order; junction bases with no gene match: 1. The CDR3 runs to 15 residues. Germline V gives CDR1 SEHNR, CDR2 FQNEAQ (reference sequence). The TCR comes from a human donor with alopecia areata. The V and J genes are TRBV7-9 and TRBJ2-2; TRBD1 matches 9 bases. This specimen consisted of CD8+ T cells sorted from blood, obtained at week 0. For the CDR3, the DNA is TGTGCCAGCAGCTGGGGACAGGGGAACACCGGGGAGCTGTTTTTT. It is translated as CASSWGQGNTGELFF.